These T cell receptor beta chains were read from a single sample in a study of T cell changes during pregnancy in multiple sclerosis. Some clones are missing from TCRdb's copy, which holds only in-frame ones; the method was immunoSEQ multiplex PCR. Of 85,000 to 90,000 clones in the sample, 94% were seen once. The sample was peripheral blood, taken after pregnancy. Receptor source: a female donor in good health, enrolled as a control in a pregnancy study. Each CDR3 is given without its conserved first and last residue. D genes are given only for firm matches.

V,D,CDR3
TRBV28,-,ASSLRRATRETEAF
TRBV28,-,ASSRRQLVAYNEQF
TRBV19,TRBD1,ASRRTGGGETQY
TRBV5-4,TRBD2,ASSMGLAGGGDTQY
TRBV19,TRBD2,ASSISGSAYEQY
TRBV19,TRBD1,ASTLGQGLYQPQH
TRBV4-1,-,ASSQVRGEQY
TRBV5-6,TRBD1,ASSLAGTGTDTQY
TRBV6-5,TRBD1,ASSNDRGLEQY
TRBV7-2,-,ASSQARDYEQY
TRBV28,TRBD1,ASSRQGSGNTIY
TRBV6-5,-,ASSPPHGGYT
TRBV28,TRBD2,ASSSYRLAGATGDTQY
TRBV20-1,-,SARGQNEQF
TRBV11-2,-,ASSLGGLGTEAF
TRBV7-9,TRBD2,ASSTPLAGVYNEQF
TRBV11-2,TRBD2,ASSPPGLGSTFEQY
TRBV10-3,TRBD1,AISESRTGANNEQF
TRBV6-5,-,ASSYARVSGANVLT
TRBV18,-,ASSPTSSGANVLT
TRBV28,TRBD1,ASSLWFRQGPEGVNQPQH
TRBV11-3,-,ASSLAGGRGYT
TRBV5-4,TRBD1,ASSVDRATQY
TRBV4-1,TRBD1,ASSQEGDRIYEQY
TRBV2,TRBD1,ASSVDRGLTEAF
TRBV19,TRBD1,ASSMGTGLNGYT
TRBV10-3,TRBD1,AIRAEDRVNYGYT
TRBV29-1,-,SVEFQVSNQPQH
TRBV25-1,TRBD2,ASSDRLASGRAGYEQY
TRBV10-3,-,AISESYSNQPQH
TRBV4-1,TRBD1,ASSHTGQESEKLF
TRBV7-9,TRBD2,AIRGVESALTDTQY
TRBV5-6,-,ASSFAGGAGQPQH
TRBV29-1,TRBD1,SVGLDREIWDTQY
TRBV11-3,TRBD2,ASSHSGITDTQY
TRBV7-2,-,ASSPQGGGELF
TRBV7-7,-,ASSSRGGAGEKLF
TRBV11-1,TRBD1,ASSPGTGFTEAF
TRBV25-1,TRBD2,ASSGNRHGGGQF
TRBV15,-,ATSEGGVRAYEQY
TRBV10-3,TRBD1,AISPGQGYTDTQY
TRBV27,-,ASGRVNQPQH
TRBV28,-,ASSPGLSNQPQH
TRBV9,-,ASTGGGSSSYNEQF
TRBV5-4,-,ASSLGGDYGYT
TRBV27,-,ASSLSYSPNQPQH
TRBV19,-,ASSIRRPHGDEQF
TRBV2,TRBD2,ASSVRLATSYEQY
TRBV2,-,ASRETGFYIYEQF
TRBV29-1,-,SVASTAKNTEAF
TRBV5-1,TRBD1,ASSSGQGYTEAF
TRBV27,-,ASSLWGEVNTEAF
TRBV11-2,-,ASSPAGRHSYEQY
TRBV29-1,TRBD1,SVEPTGENTIY
TRBV9,TRBD1,ASSVGTGGLLRDTEAF
TRBV28,TRBD2,ASSFGTSGETQY
TRBV28,TRBD1,ASSFFRTGAF